This entry concerns a single T cell receptor beta chain. What it binds is not known. Only in-frame clones appear in the TCRdb table, and some are missing; sequencing was by immunoSEQ multiplex PCR. The sample lists 65,000 to 95,000 clones; 84% were seen once. Trimming removed 6 bases at V and 5 bases at J, with 11 bases between. Looked up from germline, CDR1 is MGHDK and CDR2 is SYGVNS. The CDR3 is 12 amino acids. This entry belongs to a study of OX40 agonist ivuxolimab in advanced cancers. At the level of the study: Patients were dosed with the agonistic anti-OX40 (CD134) antibody ivuxolimab. Mean age about 60 years, range 23 to 79; 82.7% male. Study-wide points: Compared with CD4+, CD8+ T cells on average had more expanded clones. The authors did not determine the antigen specificity of the expanded peripheral T cells.

The specimen comprised CD4+ or CD8+ T cells sorted from blood, sampled in a trial of the OX40 agonist ivuxolimab. The rearrangement uses TRBV25-1 and TRBJ2-7; D is unclear. The receptor was derived from an adult with an advanced solid tumor such as melanoma, head and neck, liver or kidney cancer. The CDR3 DNA sequence: TGTGCCAGCAGGGGCCTCTTAGACGAGCAGTACTTC. Amino acid sequence: CASRGLLDEQYF.